Listed below are T cell receptor beta chains from one sample, sequenced in a study of identical twins. TCRdb redid the calling of the 5' RACE reads with MiXCR, one entry per CDR3 protein. The sample lists about 150,000 distinct CDR3 sequences, 3% to 4% occurring once. Sequencing was carried out using memory T cells sorted from blood. The receptors originated from a man between 18 and 29 years old in good health. Each CDR3 is given with its conserved first and last residue. The D gene is left open where the match is weak. For some rows the clone size is stated as once, few or many, or as a class when expanded; others skip it.

size | length | J | V | D | CDR3 | DNA
many | 15 | TRBJ2-1 | TRBV5-1 | NA | CASSLGDSPYNEQFF | TGCGCCAGCAGCTTGGGGGACTCCCCTTACAATGAGCAGTTCTTC
many | 13 | TRBJ1-1 | TRBV20-1 | NA | CSAREGVRSEAFF | TGCAGTGCTAGAGAGGGGGTACGCTCTGAAGCTTTCTTT
many | 14 | TRBJ2-2 | TRBV27 | NA | CASRDQQGTGELFF | TGTGCCAGCAGAGACCAACAGGGCACCGGGGAGCTGTTTTTT
many | 13 | TRBJ2-7 | TRBV7-2 | NA | CASSYHTRPEQYF | TGTGCCAGCAGCTATCATACTAGGCCGGAGCAGTACTTC
NA | 13 | TRBJ1-1 | TRBV20-1 | TRBD1 | CSAPTGQNTEAFF | TGCAGTGCTCCGACAGGGCAAAACACTGAAGCTTTCTTT
many | 15 | TRBJ2-2 | TRBV14 | NA | CASSRAQMRTGELFF | TGTGCCAGCAGCCGGGCCCAGATGCGGACCGGGGAGCTGTTTTTT
many | 13 | TRBJ2-3 | TRBV10-3 | TRBD2 | CAISRERTDTQYF | TGTGCCATCTCGCGGGAGCGCACAGATACGCAGTATTTT
many | 13 | TRBJ2-5 | TRBV6-1 | NA | CASRKDSGETQYF | TGTGCCAGCAGAAAGGACAGCGGAGAGACCCAGTACTTC
many | 12 | TRBJ2-1 | TRBV7-3 | NA | CASSASGNEQFF | TGTGCCAGCAGCGCGAGTGGCAATGAGCAGTTCTTC
few | 15 | TRBJ1-5 | TRBV18 | TRBD1 | CASSPDRDRNQPQHF | TGTGCCAGCTCCCCAGACAGGGATCGCAATCAGCCCCAGCATTTT
NA | 15 | TRBJ1-3 | TRBV7-2 | NA | CASSPPEGLGNTIYF | TGTGCCAGCAGCCCTCCGGAGGGCCTGGGAAACACCATATATTTT
many | 14 | TRBJ1-4 | TRBV12-3/TRBV12-4 | NA | CASSLSTAREKLFF | TGTGCCAGCAGTTTATCGACTGCAAGGGAAAAACTGTTTTTT
many | 15 | TRBJ2-2 | TRBV30 | TRBD2 | CAWSRSGSRSGELFF | TGTGCCTGGAGTAGAAGCGGGAGTCGCAGCGGGGAGCTGTTTTTT
many | 12 | TRBJ1-5 | TRBV20-1 | NA | CSASRNNQPQHF | TGCAGTGCTAGCAGAAACAATCAGCCCCAGCATTTT
many | 13 | TRBJ2-1 | TRBV5-1 | NA | CASSLERTPPLNF | TGCGCCAGCAGCTTGGAAAGGACGCCACCACTCAACTTC
NA | 15 | TRBJ1-4 | TRBV5-4 | NA | CASSDLQGVSEKLFF | TGTGCCAGCAGCGACTTACAGGGTGTTAGTGAAAAACTGTTTTTT
many | 15 | TRBJ2-6 | TRBV15 | NA | CATSRVGNGANVLTF | TGTGCCACCAGCAGAGTGGGAAATGGGGCCAACGTCCTGACTTTC
many | 14 | TRBJ2-1 | TRBV29-1 | NA | CSVGQGGPYNEQFF | TGCAGCGTTGGGCAGGGGGGACCCTACAATGAGCAGTTCTTC
NA | 20 | TRBJ1-5 | TRBV12-3/TRBV12-4 | NA | CASSFVGVRGLRRGNQPQHF | TGTGCCAGCAGTTTTGTGGGGGTCAGGGGTCTCCGGCGGGGCAATCAGCCCCAGCATTTT
many | 16 | TRBJ1-6 | TRBV20-1 | NA | CSATSRTASFSSPLHF | TGCAGTGCTACATCCCGGACAGCCTCTTTCTCTTCACCCCTCCACTTT
many | 16 | TRBJ2-5 | TRBV4-2 | TRBD1 | CASSPGTGGSQETQYF | TGTGCCAGCAGCCCTGGGACAGGGGGATCACAAGAGACCCAGTACTTC
many | 14 | TRBJ2-1 | TRBV11-2 | NA | CASSLDRVANEQFF | TGTGCCAGCAGCTTAGATCGGGTGGCGAATGAGCAGTTCTTC
few | 15 | TRBJ2-3 | TRBV7-2 | TRBD2 | CASGLAGGAADTQYF | TGTGCCAGCGGTCTAGCGGGAGGAGCGGCCGATACGCAGTATTTT
many | 14 | TRBJ2-1 | TRBV12-3/TRBV12-4 | TRBD2 | CASSFRVAGVVQFF | TGTGCCAGCAGTTTCAGGGTAGCGGGAGTTGTGCAGTTCTTC
many | 14 | TRBJ1-5 | TRBV4-1 | NA | CASSQQYSNQPQHF | TGCGCCAGCAGCCAACAGTATAGCAATCAGCCCCAGCATTTT
many | 13 | TRBJ1-1 | TRBV5-8 | TRBD1 | CASSRTGETEAFF | TGTGCCAGCAGCCGTACAGGGGAGACTGAAGCTTTCTTT
many | 14 | TRBJ2-3 | TRBV7-9 | TRBD2 | CASSLPGGVDTQYF | TGTGCCAGCAGCTTACCGGGAGGGGTAGATACGCAGTATTTT
many | 14 | TRBJ1-5 | TRBV3-1 | NA | CASSASGSNQPQHF | TGTGCCAGCAGTGCTTCAGGAAGCAATCAGCCCCAGCATTTT
many | 15 | TRBJ2-5 | TRBV7-7 | NA | CASSLDMGEGETQYF | TGTGCCAGCAGCTTAGATATGGGAGAGGGAGAGACCCAGTACTTC
many | 12 | TRBJ2-3 | TRBV20-1 | NA | CSARDATLGQYF | TGCAGTGCTAGAGACGCTACATTGGGGCAGTATTTT
many | 16 | TRBJ2-3 | TRBV7-6 | TRBD1 | CASSLVRQGAADTQYF | TGTGCCAGCAGCTTAGTCCGGCAGGGGGCGGCGGATACGCAGTATTTT
few | 14 | TRBJ2-7 | TRBV6-1 | NA | CATNLETTKVEQYF | TGTGCCACCAATCTAGAGACCACAAAGGTCGAGCAGTACTTC
many | 16 | TRBJ1-1 | TRBV7-2 | NA | CASSPSRGGPNTEAFF | TGTGCCAGCAGCCCAAGCAGGGGAGGGCCGAACACTGAAGCTTTCTTT
many | 14 | TRBJ2-2 | TRBV4-1 | NA | CASSQGLNTGELFF | TGCGCCAGCAGCCAAGGACTGAACACCGGGGAGCTGTTTTTT
many | 12 | TRBJ1-1 | TRBV7-8 | NA | CASSLVPPEAFF | TGTGCCAGCAGCTTAGTTCCCCCTGAAGCTTTCTTT
many | 12 | TRBJ1-1 | TRBV6-1 | NA | CASGLRNTEAFF | TGTGCCAGCGGACTACGGAACACTGAAGCTTTCTTT
many | 12 | TRBJ2-1 | TRBV10-3 | TRBD2 | CAISGTSDEQFF | TGTGCCATCAGTGGGACTAGCGATGAGCAGTTCTTC
NA | 14 | TRBJ2-5 | TRBV5-6 | NA | CASSLAEPQETQYF | TGTGCCAGCAGCTTGGCCGAACCACAAGAGACCCAGTACTTC
NA | 15 | TRBJ2-1 | TRBV7-2 | NA | CASSSGTVGHNEQFF | TGTGCCAGCAGCTCTGGGACGGTGGGGCACAATGAGCAGTTCTTC
many | 14 | TRBJ1-5 | TRBV3-1 | NA | CASSQGGFNQPQHF | TGTGCCAGCAGCCAGGGGGGGTTCAATCAGCCCCAGCATTTT
many | 13 | TRBJ1-5 | TRBV7-8 | NA | CASRTGINQPQHF | TGTGCCAGTCGCACAGGGATCAATCAGCCCCAGCATTTT
many | 19 | TRBJ1-5 | TRBV12-3/TRBV12-4 | TRBD1 | CASSSGTGVGTNSNQPQHF | TGTGCCAGCAGTTCCGGGACAGGGGTCGGTACGAATAGCAATCAGCCCCAGCATTTT
many | 11 | TRBJ1-4 | TRBV29-1 | NA | CSVDLGVQLFF | TGCAGCGTTGACCTGGGTGTGCAACTGTTTTTT
many | 16 | TRBJ1-1 | TRBV27 | TRBD1 | CASSFSGQGVATEAFF | TGTGCCAGCAGTTTTTCGGGACAGGGGGTCGCCACTGAAGCTTTCTTT
many | 15 | TRBJ2-2 | TRBV20-1 | NA | CSASLGGGWTGELFF | TGCAGTGCTTCCCTGGGAGGGGGTTGGACCGGGGAGCTGTTTTTT
few | 13 | TRBJ2-1 | TRBV2 | NA | CASSLDRNNEQFF | TGTGCCAGCAGTTTGGACAGAAACAATGAGCAGTTCTTC
many | 13 | TRBJ2-1 | TRBV7-2 | NA | CASSLDELGGQFF | TGTGCCAGCAGCTTAGATGAACTGGGGGGGCAGTTCTTC
many | 14 | TRBJ1-1 | TRBV27 | NA | CASSFHGPGTEAFF | TGTGCCAGCAGTTTCCACGGACCGGGGACTGAAGCTTTCTTT
NA | 13 | TRBJ2-2 | TRBV18 | NA | CASSPSVVGELFF | TGTGCCAGCTCACCTTCAGTGGTGGGGGAGCTGTTTTTT
many | 17 | TRBJ1-1 | TRBV4-3 | NA | CASSQGPPENMNTEAFF | TGCGCCAGCAGCCAAGGGCCACCGGAAAACATGAACACTGAAGCTTTCTTT
many | 15 | TRBJ2-3 | TRBV28 | NA | CASSPAMGSTDTQYF | TGTGCCAGCAGTCCCGCCATGGGGAGCACAGATACGCAGTATTTT
many | 16 | TRBJ1-5 | TRBV3-1 | NA | CASSQGGGQLNQPQHF | TGTGCCAGCAGCCAAGGAGGGGGACAACTCAATCAGCCCCAGCATTTT
many | 15 | TRBJ2-1 | TRBV12-3/TRBV12-4 | TRBD2 | CASSFKESGRNEQFF | TGTGCCAGCAGTTTTAAGGAAAGCGGGAGAAATGAGCAGTTCTTC
NA | 17 | TRBJ2-3 | TRBV11-2 | TRBD2 | CASSPGGDGTTTDTQYF | TGTGCCAGCAGCCCGGGGGGGGACGGGACCACCACAGATACGCAGTATTTT
many | 13 | TRBJ2-5 | TRBV7-2 | NA | CASSQGPSVTQYF | TGTGCCAGCAGCCAAGGGCCCTCCGTGACCCAGTACTTC
many | 16 | TRBJ2-3 | TRBV5-1 | NA | CASSSRQRKSTDTQYF | TGCGCCAGCAGCTCCCGCCAGCGGAAGAGCACAGATACGCAGTATTTT
many | 15 | TRBJ2-3 | TRBV20-1 | TRBD2 | CSASLRGSTADTQYF | TGCAGTGCTAGTCTACGCGGGAGTACCGCAGATACGCAGTATTTT
many | 16 | TRBJ2-5 | TRBV12-3/TRBV12-4 | TRBD1 | CASRVGTGPLQETQYF | TGTGCCAGCAGGGTCGGGACAGGACCCCTCCAAGAGACCCAGTACTTC
many | 12 | TRBJ2-3 | TRBV29-1 | NA | CSVDEGLDTQYF | TGCAGCGTTGATGAGGGTTTAGATACGCAGTATTTT